This T cell receptor (beta chain) was captured in a study of beta chain features in type 1 diabetes. The CDR3 contains 13 residues. With V trimmed by 2 bases and J by 5 bases, 2 bases remained unmatched. Germline loops: CDR1 SNHLY, CDR2 FYNNEI. What was sequenced were expressed TCRB transcripts, since all of the isolated RNA had been reverse transcribed. Deep immunoSEQ sequencing covered naive, central memory and regulatory T cell samples. The data were produced by immunoSEQ multiplex PCR, yet TCRdb's version contains in-frame clones alone and is incomplete. The profile shows more than 250,000 clones, around an eighth of them singletons. Regarding the study as a whole: Here, the possible influence of HLA type (on TCRB rearrangement) remained unresolved. Moderately but significantly shorter TCRB CDR3s were found in Type 1 diabetes patients in all four CD4+ subsets. A pattern of fewer insertions and more deletions at VDJ junctions was seen in type 1 diabetes patients. An over-representation of cells with high TCR expression could result from cDNA sequencing.

Concerning this clone itself: Its specificity is not known.

Sequenced sample: naive CD4+ T cells from blood. This rearrangement joins TRBV2 to TRBJ2-5, with 7 bases identical to TRBD2. The source of this sequence is a man aged 25 to 40 with type 1 diabetes. CDR3 sequence reads: CASSEQGGETQYF. For the CDR3, the DNA is TGTGCCAGCAGTGAACAGGGAGGGGAGACCCAGTACTTC.